This T cell receptor beta chain was profiled in a study of shared clonotypes between healthy human individuals. CDR1 and CDR2 (germline): MDHEN, SYDVKM. The trim removed 1 base at V and 9 bases at J, leaving 8 bases unmatched. This CDR3 contains 16 residues. Findings of the study overall: Genetic and exposure-history diversity was limited by the few donors.

About this clone itself: Antigen: not known.

Some clones are missing from TCRdb's copy, which holds only in-frame ones; the method was immunoSEQ multiplex PCR. The data contain some 2.4 million clones, 80% to 95% of them singletons. The receptor comes from a man in his late teens or twenties in good health. Some clones in this sample may be carry-over from other donors' samples. The material sequenced was naive CD4+ T cells from PBMCs. Subset indicated: CD45RA+ positively selected. The J gene is TRBJ2-1, the V gene TRBV28, with 11 bases fitting TRBD2. For the CDR3, the DNA is TGTGCCAGCAGTTTATACTTAGCGGGAGGGCCAGGTGAGCAGTTCTTC. Translated, it gives CASSLYLAGGPGEQFF.